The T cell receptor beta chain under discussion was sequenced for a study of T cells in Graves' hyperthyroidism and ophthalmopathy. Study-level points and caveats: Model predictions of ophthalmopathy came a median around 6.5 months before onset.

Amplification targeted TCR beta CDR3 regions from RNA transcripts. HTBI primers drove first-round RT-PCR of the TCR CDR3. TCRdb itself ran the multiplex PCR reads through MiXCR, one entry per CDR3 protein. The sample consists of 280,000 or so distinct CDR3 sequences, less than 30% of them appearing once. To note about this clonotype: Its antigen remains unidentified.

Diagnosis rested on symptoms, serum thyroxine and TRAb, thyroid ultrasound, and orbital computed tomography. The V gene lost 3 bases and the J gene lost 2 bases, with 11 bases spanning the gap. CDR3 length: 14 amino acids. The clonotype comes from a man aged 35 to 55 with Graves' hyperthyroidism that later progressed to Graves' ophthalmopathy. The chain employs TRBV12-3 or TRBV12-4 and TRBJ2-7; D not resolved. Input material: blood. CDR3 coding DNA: TGTGCCAGCAGTTTGCAGAGTAGCACCTACGAGCAGTACTTC. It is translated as CASSLQSSTYEQYF.